This T cell receptor (beta chain) appears in the sequencing data of a study of identical twins' blood T cells. Study information: About six alpha and about 6 beta libraries together yielded about 46 million reads. Broader study findings: Top TCRbeta clonotypes were shared more with twin than unrelated donors.

Each TCR cDNA library carried sample-specific barcodes on both ends. Using its own MiXCR run on the 5' RACE reads, TCRdb lists one record per CDR3 protein. The table shows hundreds of thousands of distinct CDR3 sequences, with about 28% occurring only once. About this clonotype itself: What it binds is not known.

This CDR3 is built from 16 residues. V dropped 8 bases and J dropped 6 bases, with 22 bases sitting between them. CDR1 and CDR2 (germline): SGHAT, FQNNGV. The specimen was PBMCs. The source of this sequence is a woman aged 18 to 55 in good health. The chain combines TRBV11-2 with TRBJ2-2, with D perhaps matching TRBD2 (5 bases). CDR3 amino acids: CASYGPARAVAGELFF. The CDR3 DNA sequence: TGTGCCAGCTACGGCCCAGCGAGGGCCGTGGCCGGGGAGCTGTTTTTT.